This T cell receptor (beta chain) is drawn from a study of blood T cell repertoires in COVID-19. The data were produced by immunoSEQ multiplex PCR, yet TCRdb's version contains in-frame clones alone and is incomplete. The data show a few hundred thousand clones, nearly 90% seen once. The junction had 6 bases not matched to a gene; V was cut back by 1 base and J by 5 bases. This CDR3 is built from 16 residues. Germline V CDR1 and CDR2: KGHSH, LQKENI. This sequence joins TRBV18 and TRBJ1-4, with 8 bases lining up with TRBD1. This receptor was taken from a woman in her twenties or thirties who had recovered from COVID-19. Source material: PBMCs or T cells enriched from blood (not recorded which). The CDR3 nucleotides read TGTGCCAGCTCACCACGAAGGACAGGGAGAAATGAAAAACTGTTTTTT. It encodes CASSPRRTGRNEKLFF.